The 5 T cell receptor beta chains given below trace back to one sample, sequenced in a study of technical replicates of blood from several donors. TCRdb's copy holds only in-frame clones and misses some; the assay was immunoSEQ multiplex PCR. The sample holds tens of thousands of clones, approximately 93% seen once. Sequencing used T cells isolated from PBMCs. Receptors were obtained from a human donor in good health.

V is TRBV27 and J is TRBJ1-6; tentatively, D is TRBD1 (6 bases). Germline assignment: CDR1 MNHEY and CDR2 SMNVEV (reference sequence). The V and J ends lost 3 bases and 6 bases respectively, with 9 bases between them. This CDR3 spans 14 amino acids. CDR3 sequence: CASSFLRGNSPLHF. The CDR3 DNA sequence: TGTGCCAGCAGTTTCCTCAGGGGTAATTCACCCCTCCACTTT.

The J gene is TRBJ2-7, the V gene TRBV5-1; the match to TRBD1 covers 10 bases. Looked up from germline, CDR1 is SGHRS and CDR2 is YFSETQ. CDR3 length: 14 residues. Trimming at V came to 0 bases and at J to 7 bases, leaving 4 bases not matched to a gene. The DNA of the CDR3 is TGCGCCAGCAGCTTGGGGACAGGGGGGCAAGAGCAGTACTTC. Translating gives CASSLGTGGQEQYF.

Only one count was recorded for this clone. The rearrangement joins TRBV2 to TRBJ2-5, with 11 bases lining up with TRBD2. The germline CDR1 and CDR2 sequences are SNHLY and FYNNEI. The CDR3 contains 16 residues. V was clipped by 8 bases and J by 1 base; unmatched bases: 9. The CDR3 reads CASVSTTSGAQETQYF. For the CDR3, the DNA is TGTGCCAGCGTATCCACGACTAGCGGGGCCCAAGAGACCCAGTACTTC.

This clone was seen once. This chain connects TRBV2 to TRBJ2-7; perhaps TRBD2 as D (6 bases). Germline V lookup: CDR1 SNHLY, CDR2 FYNNEI. The length of the CDR3 is 15 residues. Trimming took off 8 bases at V and 3 bases at J, with 20 bases between the two ends. CDR3 in amino acids: CASETVITSSYEQYF. CDR3 coding DNA: TGTGCCAGCGAGACAGTGATCACTAGCAGCTACGAGCAGTACTTC.

The chain carries TRBV14 and TRBJ2-7; D is ambiguous. Trimming pared 0 bases from V and 5 bases from J, leaving 5 bases between. The CDR3 is 12 residues long. Per the germline V gene, CDR1 is SGHDN and CDR2 is FVKESK. This CDR3 is CASSQDQNEQYF. The CDR3 nucleotides read TGTGCCAGCAGCCAAGATCAGAACGAGCAGTACTTC.